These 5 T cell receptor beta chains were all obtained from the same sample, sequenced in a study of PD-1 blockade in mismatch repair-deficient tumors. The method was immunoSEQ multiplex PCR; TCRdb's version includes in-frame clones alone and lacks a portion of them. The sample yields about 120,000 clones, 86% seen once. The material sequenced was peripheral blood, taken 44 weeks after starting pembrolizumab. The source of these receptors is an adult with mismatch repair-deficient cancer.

The CDR3 loop is CASRRRIWWRERNEQFF. In DNA, the CDR3 is TGCGCCAGCAGGAGGAGAATCTGGTGGCGGGAAAGGAATGAGCAGTTCTTC. The chain couples TRBV5-1 to TRBJ2-1; maybe TRBD2 (6 bases). Deletions cut 5 bases from V and 7 bases from J, with 25 bases between. Germline-derived CDR1 and CDR2 are SGHRS and YFSETQ. This CDR3 is built from 17 residues.

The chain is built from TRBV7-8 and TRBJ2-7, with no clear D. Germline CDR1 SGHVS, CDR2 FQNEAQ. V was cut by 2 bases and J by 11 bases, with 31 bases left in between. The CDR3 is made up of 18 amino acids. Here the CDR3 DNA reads TGTGCCAGCAGCTTATTTTCGGTGGGCAGGACGCCTCAAGGCCGGAAGTACTTC. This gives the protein CASSLFSVGRTPQGRKYF.

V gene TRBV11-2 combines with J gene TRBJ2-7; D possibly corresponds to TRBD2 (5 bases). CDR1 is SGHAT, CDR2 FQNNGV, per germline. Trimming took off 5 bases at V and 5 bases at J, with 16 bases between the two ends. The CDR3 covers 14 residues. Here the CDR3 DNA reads TGTGCCAGCAGCGGACTGAGGCTCCCCAACGAGCAGTACTTC. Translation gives CASSGLRLPNEQYF.

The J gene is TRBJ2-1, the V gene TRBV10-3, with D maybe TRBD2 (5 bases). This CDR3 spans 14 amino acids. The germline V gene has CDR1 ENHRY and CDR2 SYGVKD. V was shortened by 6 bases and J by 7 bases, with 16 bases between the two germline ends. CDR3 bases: TGTGCCATCAGGGAGAGGGAACAGCTTAATGAGCAGTTCTTC. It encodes CAIREREQLNEQFF.

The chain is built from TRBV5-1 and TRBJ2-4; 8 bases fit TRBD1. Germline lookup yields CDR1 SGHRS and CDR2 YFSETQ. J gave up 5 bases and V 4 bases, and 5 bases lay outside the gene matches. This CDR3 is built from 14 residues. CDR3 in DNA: TGCGCCAGCAGCCGGGGGACAGGCCAAAACATTCAGTACTTC. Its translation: CASSRGTGQNIQYF. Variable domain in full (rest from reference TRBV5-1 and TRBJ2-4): KAGVTQTPRYLIKTRGQQVTLSCSPISGHRSVSWYQQTPGQGLQFLFEYFSETQRNKGNFPGRFSGRQFSNSRSEMNVSTLELGDSALYLCASSRGTGQNIQYFGAGTRLSVL.